These 14 T cell receptor beta chains came from one sample sequenced in a study of OX40 agonist ivuxolimab in advanced cancers. Sequenced by immunoSEQ multiplex PCR; TCRdb stores in-frame clones only, minus some. The sample yields over 100,000 clones, over 75% seen once. Sequencing was performed on CD4+ or CD8+ T cells sorted from blood, taken in a trial of the OX40 agonist ivuxolimab. These receptors were collected from an adult with an advanced solid tumor such as melanoma, head and neck, liver or kidney cancer.

The chain carries TRBV5-1 and TRBJ1-2; unclear D gene. This CDR3 contains 10 residues. With 7 bases removed from V and 5 bases from J, the gap between germline ends came to 6 bases. The V gene's germline CDR1 is SGHRS and CDR2 YFSETQ. The CDR3: CASAGYGYTF. Written as DNA, the CDR3 is TGCGCCAGCGCTGGGTATGGCTACACCTTC.

V and J are TRBV7-9 and TRBJ2-7; the D gene is possibly TRBD2 (6 bases). Looked up from germline, CDR1 is SEHNR and CDR2 is FQNEAQ (reference sequence). The CDR3 spans 13 residues. V lost 5 bases to trimming and J lost 4 bases, with 12 bases between them. CDR3 DNA: TGTGCCAGCAGCCGCAGGGCGGGGTACGAGCAGTACTTC. Its protein product is CASSRRAGYEQYF.

The V and J genes are TRBV27 and TRBJ2-3; D unclear. This CDR3 spans 13 amino acids. V was pared by 5 bases and J by 2 bases, with 8 bases between. Per the germline V gene, CDR1 is MNHEY and CDR2 is SMNVEV (reference sequence). CDR3 in amino acids: CASSLRFTDTQYF. In DNA, the CDR3 is TGTGCCAGCAGTCTCAGGTTCACAGATACGCAGTATTTT.

The count of this clone is one. The V and J genes are TRBV28 and TRBJ2-7, with TRBD2 identical over 11 bases. V trimming: 6 bases; J trimming: 7 bases; junction bases outside the gene matches: 2. Germline CDR1 MDHEN, CDR2 SYDVKM. The CDR3 runs to 12 residues. CDR3 coding DNA: TGTGCCAGCAGCACTAGCGGGGGTGAGCAGTACTTC. This gives the protein CASSTSGGEQYF.

This clone was seen repeatedly, ten times or more. The chain links TRBV19 to TRBJ1-3; TRBD1 is a possible D gene (6 bases). Trimming took 7 bases from V and 4 from J, leaving 14 bases between them. Germline V gives CDR1 LNHDA, CDR2 SQIVND (reference sequence). This CDR3 has 14 residues. The CDR3 is CASTQGSEGNTIYF. The CDR3 DNA is TGTGCCAGTACTCAGGGGAGCGAAGGAAACACCATATATTTT.

The V call is TRBV6-6, the J call TRBJ2-1, with 7 nucleotides matching TRBD1. CDR3 size: 15 residues. J was trimmed by 5 bases and V by 9 bases; bases with no gene match: 13. The germline V gene encodes CDR1 MNHNY and CDR2 SVGAGI (reference sequence). The DNA for the CDR3 is TGTGCCAGTATGGTACAGGGGATTCTACACAATGAGCAGTTCTTC. It yields the protein CASMVQGILHNEQFF.

In this sample, this clone turned up once. The chain links TRBV9 to TRBJ1-1; D might be TRBD1 (6 bases). Germline CDR1 SGDLS, CDR2 YYNGEE. The V gene lost 1 base and the J gene lost 1 base, with 11 bases spanning the gap. The CDR3 is 15 amino acids. The CDR3: CASSVSGTTNTEAFF. As DNA, the CDR3 is TGTGCCAGCAGCGTATCCGGGACAACGAACACTGAAGCTTTCTTT.

The V and J genes are TRBV30 and TRBJ2-2, with TRBD2 matching over 16 bases. V was clipped by 1 base and J by 1 base; unmatched bases: 9. This CDR3 has 20 amino acids. Germline-derived CDR1 and CDR2 are GTSNPN and SVGIG (reference sequence). This CDR3 reads CAWSAPPGLAGGKNTGELFF. The CDR3 bases are TGTGCCTGGAGTGCTCCTCCGGGACTAGCGGGGGGGAAGAACACCGGGGAGCTGTTTTTT. Using reference TRBV30 and TRBJ2-2 for the parts outside the CDR3, the full variable domain is SQTIHQWPATLVQPVGSPLSLECTVEGTSNPNLYWYRQAAGRGLQLLFYSVGIGQISSEVPQNLSASRPQDRQFILSSKKLLLSDSGFYLCAWSAPPGLAGGKNTGELFFGEGSRLTVL.

The CDR3 is CAVGVERELFF. In nucleotides, the CDR3 is TGTGCCGTGGGGGTGGAGAGGGAGCTGTTTTTT. The chain recombines TRBV12-1 with TRBJ2-2. TRBV12-1 is a documented pseudogene. The CDR3 consists of 11 residues.

V gene TRBV5-1 combines with J gene TRBJ1-1, with 10 bases matching TRBD1. This CDR3 has 16 amino acids. J lost 3 bases, V lost 1 base, and 6 bases had no gene match. Per germline, CDR1 SGHRS and CDR2 YFSETQ. The CDR3, as DNA: TGCGCCAGCAGCTTGACGACAGGGGGCGAGTACACTGAAGCTTTCTTT. This encodes CASSLTTGGEYTEAFF. Combining the CDR3 with reference TRBV5-1 and TRBJ1-1 gives the whole variable domain KAGVTQTPRYLIKTRGQQVTLSCSPISGHRSVSWYQQTPGQGLQFLFEYFSETQRNKGNFPGRFSGRQFSNSRSEMNVSTLELGDSALYLCASSLTTGGEYTEAFFGQGTRLTVV.

V is TRBV30 and J is TRBJ2-1; a weak D match, TRBD2 (5 bases). This CDR3 has 13 amino acids. Trimming removed 2 bases at V and 9 bases at J, with 14 bases between. The germline V gene encodes CDR1 GTSNPN and CDR2 SVGIG (reference sequence). CDR3 in DNA: TGTGCCTGGAGTTGGGATGAGGGTCGTGAGCAGTTCTTC. As protein: CAWSWDEGREQFF.

The rearrangement links TRBV19 to TRBJ1-6; TRBD1 matches at 7 bases. CDR1 LNHDA and CDR2 SQIVND come from the germline V gene (reference sequence). The trim removed 6 bases at V and 5 bases at J, leaving 4 bases unmatched. The CDR3 is 14 amino acids. Here the CDR3 DNA reads TGTGCCAGTAGACAGACAGGGAATAATTCACCCCTCCACTTT. It encodes CASRQTGNNSPLHF.

The rearrangement uses TRBV19 and TRBJ2-7; D perhaps matches TRBD1 (6 bases). Germline lookup yields CDR1 LNHDA and CDR2 SQIVND (reference sequence). This CDR3 spans 17 amino acids. Trimming stripped 3 bases from V and 2 bases from J, with 20 bases between. The DNA of the CDR3 is TGTGCCAGTAGTATCCAGTCAGGGGCCGGCCTCCCCTACGAGCAGTACTTC. Amino acids: CASSIQSGAGLPYEQYF.

The chain has TRBV5-1 and TRBJ2-7, with a possible D match to TRBD2 (5 bases). The CDR3 sequence is 14 residues long. The germline CDR1 and CDR2 sequences are SGHRS and YFSETQ. With 4 bases removed from V and 3 bases from J, the gap between germline ends came to 14 bases. The CDR3 loop reads CASSGTSIRYEQYF. Here the CDR3 DNA reads TGCGCCAGCAGCGGAACTAGTATCCGCTACGAGCAGTACTTC.